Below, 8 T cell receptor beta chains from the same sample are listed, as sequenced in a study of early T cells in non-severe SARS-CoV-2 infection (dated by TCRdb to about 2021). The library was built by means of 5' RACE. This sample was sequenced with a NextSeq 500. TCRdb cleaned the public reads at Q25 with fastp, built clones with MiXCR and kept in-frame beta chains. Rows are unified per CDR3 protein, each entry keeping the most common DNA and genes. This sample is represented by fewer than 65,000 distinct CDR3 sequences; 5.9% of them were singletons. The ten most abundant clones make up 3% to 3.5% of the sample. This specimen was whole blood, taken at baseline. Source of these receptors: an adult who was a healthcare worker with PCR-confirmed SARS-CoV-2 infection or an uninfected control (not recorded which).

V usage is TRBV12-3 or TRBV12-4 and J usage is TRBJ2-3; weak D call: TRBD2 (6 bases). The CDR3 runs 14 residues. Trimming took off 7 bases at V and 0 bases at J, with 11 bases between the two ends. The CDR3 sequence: CASTLSGSTDTQYF. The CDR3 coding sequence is TGTGCCAGCACCTTGAGCGGGAGCACAGATACGCAGTATTTT.

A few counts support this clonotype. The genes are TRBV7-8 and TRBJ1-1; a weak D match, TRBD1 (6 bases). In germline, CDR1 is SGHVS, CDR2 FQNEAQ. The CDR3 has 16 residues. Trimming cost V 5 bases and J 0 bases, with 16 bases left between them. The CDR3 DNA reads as TGTGCCAGCAGCCAACAGGGTAGGGGCATGAACACTGAAGCTTTCTTT. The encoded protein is CASSQQGRGMNTEAFF.

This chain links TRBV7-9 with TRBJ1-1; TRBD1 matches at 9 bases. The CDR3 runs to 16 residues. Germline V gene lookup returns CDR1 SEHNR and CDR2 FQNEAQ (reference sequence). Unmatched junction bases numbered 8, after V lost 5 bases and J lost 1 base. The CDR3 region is CASSAQDRGKNTEAFF. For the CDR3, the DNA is TGTGCCAGCAGCGCACAGGACAGGGGTAAGAACACTGAAGCTTTCTTT.

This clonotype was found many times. CDR3 nucleotide sequence: TGCAGCGTTGAAACCAACAGGGCAGGGGGCCCGAACACTGAAGCTTTCTTT. It encodes CSVETNRAGGPNTEAFF. The genes are TRBV29-1 and TRBJ1-1; 8 bases agree with TRBD1. CDR1 is SQVTM, CDR2 ANQGSEA, per germline. This CDR3 is built from 17 residues. J was trimmed by 1 base and V by 2 bases; bases with no gene match: 12. Full variable domain (remainder filled in from reference TRBV29-1 and TRBJ1-1): SAVISQKPSRDICQRGTSLTIQCQVDSQVTMMFWYRQQPGQSLTLIATANQGSEATYESGFVIDKFPISRPNLTFSTLTVSNMSPEDSSIYLCSVETNRAGGPNTEAFFGQGTRLTVV.

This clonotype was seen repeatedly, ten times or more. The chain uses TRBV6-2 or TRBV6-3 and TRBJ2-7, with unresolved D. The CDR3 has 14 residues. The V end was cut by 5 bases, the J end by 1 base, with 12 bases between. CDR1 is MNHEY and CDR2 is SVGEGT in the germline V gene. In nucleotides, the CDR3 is TGTGCCAGCAGTCCCCGCTTGCCTTCCTACGAGCAGTACTTC. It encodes CASSPRLPSYEQYF.

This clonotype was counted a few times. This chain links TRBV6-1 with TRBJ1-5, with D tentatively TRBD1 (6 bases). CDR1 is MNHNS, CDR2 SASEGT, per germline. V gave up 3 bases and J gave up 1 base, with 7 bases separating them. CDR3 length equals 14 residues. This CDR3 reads CASSDRGSNQPQHF. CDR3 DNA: TGTGCCAGCAGTGACAGGGGCAGCAATCAGCCCCAGCATTTT.

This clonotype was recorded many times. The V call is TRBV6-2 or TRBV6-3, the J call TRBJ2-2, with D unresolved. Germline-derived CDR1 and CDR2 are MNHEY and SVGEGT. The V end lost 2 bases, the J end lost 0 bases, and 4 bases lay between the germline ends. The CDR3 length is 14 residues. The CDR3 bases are TGTGCCAGCAGTTACGACCCGAACACCGGGGAGCTGTTTTTT. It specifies CASSYDPNTGELFF.

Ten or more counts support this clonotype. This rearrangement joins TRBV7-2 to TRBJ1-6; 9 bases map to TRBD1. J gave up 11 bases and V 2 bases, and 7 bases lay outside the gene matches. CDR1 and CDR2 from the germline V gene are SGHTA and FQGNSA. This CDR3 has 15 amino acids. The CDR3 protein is CASSLRDRVIAPLHF. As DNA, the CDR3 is TGTGCCAGCAGCTTAAGGGACAGGGTAATTGCACCCCTCCACTTT.